Listed below are T cell receptor beta chains from one sample, sequenced in a study of control samples from healthy donors and cancer patients. Assay used: immunoSEQ multiplex PCR; TCRdb lists only in-frame clones, some missing. Among over 200,000 clones listed, approximately 80% were seen once. The sample consisted of PBMCs. Every receptor here comes from a woman aged 60-75 years with lung cancer. The CDR3 runs from the conserved cysteine through the conserved F or W. The D gene is left open where the match is weak. Size values are once, few and many counts, or a class for expanded clones, and some rows have none.

d_call,j_call,v_call,clone_size,cdr3_nt,cdr3_aa
-,TRBJ2-1,TRBV5-1,-,TGCGCCAGCAGCTTGGAGGGTAGGAACTACAATGAGCAGTTCTTC,CASSLEGRNYNEQFF
-,TRBJ2-2,TRBV9,-,TGTGCCAGCAGCGTAACTCAAGGAGGGACCGGGGAGCTGTTTTTT,CASSVTQGGTGELFF
-,TRBJ1-2,TRBV6-5,-,TGTGCCACCACCGAGGGGTTAGGCTACACCTTC,CATTEGLGYTF
-,TRBJ2-1,TRBV5-5,once,TGTGCCAGCAGCGTCCAGGGTTTTACCAATGAGCAGTTCTTC,CASSVQGFTNEQFF
-,TRBJ1-5,TRBV2,few,TGTGCCAGCAGGGCGGGGGCCCGGGGACCCGGGGCGGGAATCCGGCAGCCCCAGCATTTT,CASRAGARGPGAGIRQPQHF
TRBD2,TRBJ2-4,TRBV11-2,-,TGTGCCAGCAGCCTTAGCGGGGGGGCCAACATTCAGTACTTC,CASSLSGGANIQYF
TRBD2,TRBJ2-7,TRBV6-5,-,TGTGCCAGCATTAGGACTAGCGGGAGCTCCGAGCAGTACTTC,CASIRTSGSSEQYF
TRBD1,TRBJ1-4,TRBV10-3,-,TGTGCCAAAGGACAGGGGACTACAACTAATGAAAAACTGTTTTTT,CAKGQGTTTNEKLFF
-,TRBJ1-4,TRBV5-4,-,TGTGCCAGCAGCCCCCGGGGCGGAACTAATGAAAAACTGTTTTTT,CASSPRGGTNEKLFF
TRBD1,TRBJ2-2,TRBV19,-,TGTGCCAGTACCCTGGGACAGGGATACACCGGGGAGCTGTTTTTT,CASTLGQGYTGELFF
TRBD1,TRBJ1-1,TRBV6-6,-,TGTGCCAGCAGTTACTCTGGACAGGGGAACACTGAAGCTTTCTTT,CASSYSGQGNTEAFF
-,TRBJ1-5,TRBV6-5,-,TGTGCCAGCAGAGGAGAGGGCGGCAGTCAGCCCCAGCATTTT,CASRGEGGSQPQHF
-,TRBJ1-1,TRBV28,-,TGTGCCAGCGGGGGAATTCTAACTGAAGCTTTCTTT,CASGGILTEAFF
-,TRBJ2-5,TRBV9,few,TGTGCCAGCAGCGTAGCGTGGGGAAATCAGCAAGAGACCCAGTACTTC,CASSVAWGNQQETQYF
-,TRBJ1-2,TRBV4-1,-,TGCGCCAGCAGCCAGGGGGGGATCGACTTCTATGGCTACACCTTC,CASSQGGIDFYGYTF
-,TRBJ1-3,TRBV15,-,TGTGCCACCAGCAGAGATAGGGGGGCAGGAACTACTGGAAACACCATATATTTT,CATSRDRGAGTTGNTIYF
-,TRBJ1-5,TRBV7-9,-,TGTGCCAGCAGCTCCCTGACAGGCAGGGGGCCCCAGCATTTT,CASSSLTGRGPQHF
TRBD2,TRBJ2-1,TRBV3-1/TRBV3-2,-,TGTGCCAGCAGCCCGGGTACGGGAGGTCGCTCCTACAATGAGCAGTTCTTC,CASSPGTGGRSYNEQFF
TRBD2,TRBJ2-3,TRBV30,-,TGTGCCTGGGGACTAGCGGGAGAGGGGCCCACAGATACGCAGTATTTT,CAWGLAGEGPTDTQYF
-,TRBJ2-3,TRBV30,-,TGTGCCTGGAGTGTCGGGCCCACAGATACGCAGTATTTT,CAWSVGPTDTQYF
-,TRBJ2-3,TRBV7-2,-,TGTGCCAGCAGCTTCATGACAGATACGCAGTATTTT,CASSFMTDTQYF
-,TRBJ2-7,TRBV2,-,TGTGCCAGCAGATATCGGACTTACGAGCAGTACTTC,CASRYRTYEQYF
-,TRBJ1-1,TRBV7-9,-,TGTGCCAGCAGCTTAGACACGTCTGCAGTAGCTTTCTTT,CASSLDTSAVAFF
-,TRBJ1-1,TRBV10-3,once,TGTGCCAGCGACCCGGGACTCGGTACTGAAGCTTTCTTT,CASDPGLGTEAFF
-,TRBJ2-2,TRBV11-2,-,TGTGCCAGCAGCCTAGGCAGGGGGGAAGCCACCGGGGAGCTGTTTTTT,CASSLGRGEATGELFF
TRBD1,TRBJ2-5,TRBV9,-,TGTGCCAGCAGCCCAACCGGGACAGGCAAAGAGACCCAGTACTTC,CASSPTGTGKETQYF
-,TRBJ1-4,TRBV11-2,-,TGTGCCAGCAGCGCAAACCGCGGAGAAAAACTGTTTTTT,CASSANRGEKLFF
-,TRBJ1-5,TRBV19,-,TGTGCCAGTAGTAGAGGGGGTCGGTATAGCAATCAGCCCCAGCATTTT,CASSRGGRYSNQPQHF
TRBD1,TRBJ1-1,TRBV2,-,TGTGCCAGCAGTAGAAACAGGGGCAACACTGAAGCTTTCTTT,CASSRNRGNTEAFF
-,TRBJ2-2,TRBV11-2,-,TGTGCCAGCAGCTTTCCCGGGGAGCTGTTTTTT,CASSFPGELFF
-,TRBJ2-5,TRBV18,-,TGTGCCAGCTCACCACCCGCAGCACAAGAGACCCAGTACTTC,CASSPPAAQETQYF
-,TRBJ1-2,TRBV6-5,-,TGTGCCAGCAGCCAAGGGCCGGGGCCCAACTATGGCTACACCTTC,CASSQGPGPNYGYTF
TRBD1,TRBJ2-1,TRBV5-6,-,TGTGCCAGCACCCTAACCGGGACAGGGTCGGGCAATGAGCAGTTCTTC,CASTLTGTGSGNEQFF
TRBD1,TRBJ1-2,TRBV6-1,-,TGTGCCAGCAGTGAAGGGACAGGGTTTAACTATGGCTACACCTTC,CASSEGTGFNYGYTF
-,TRBJ1-2,TRBV3-1/TRBV3-2,-,TGTGCCAGCAGCCAGCTACAGGGTGACTATGGCTACACCTTC,CASSQLQGDYGYTF
TRBD1,TRBJ1-2,TRBV19,few,TGTGCCAGTAGTTCCAGGTCGACAGGGGGAACCTATGGCTACACCTTC,CASSSRSTGGTYGYTF
TRBD1,TRBJ2-7,TRBV28,-,TGTGCCAGCAGTATAGGGACAGGACTCTACGAGCAGTACTTC,CASSIGTGLYEQYF
-,TRBJ1-1,TRBV4-2,-,TGTGCCAGCAGCCAAGGATGGCCCCGAAACACTGAAGCTTTCTTT,CASSQGWPRNTEAFF
TRBD2,TRBJ2-5,TRBV7-2,-,TGTGCCAGCAGCTTAGGTTCCGGGGGGGAGACCCAGTACTTC,CASSLGSGGETQYF
TRBD2,TRBJ2-5,TRBV9,-,TGTGCCAGCAGCGTAGGAACGGGGGGAAATGAAGAGACCCAGTACTTC,CASSVGTGGNEETQYF